The sequence of this T cell receptor (beta chain) was determined in a study of T cells in Graves' hyperthyroidism and ophthalmopathy. Study observations and caveats: The majority of expanded thyroid clonotypes above 0.001 also appeared in blood.

The CDR3 length is 14 residues. CDR1 and CDR2 (germline): MDHEN, SYDVKM. Trimming cost V 3 bases and J 4 bases, with 12 bases left between them. Authors of the study amplified TCR beta CDR3 regions from RNA transcripts. The primer set for the first-round RT-PCR of the TCR CDR3 was HTBI. TCRdb re-analysed the multiplex PCR reads in MiXCR, keeping a single row per CDR3 protein. The table includes about 720,000 distinct CDR3 sequences, around 17% detected once. No progression to ophthalmopathy during 18 months of follow-up defined stable disease. Thyroid ultrasound and orbital computed tomography, with clinical symptoms and serum thyroxine and TRAb, informed diagnoses. This clonotype was seen at least ten times. Its antigen is as yet unknown.

The rearrangement joins TRBV28 to TRBJ1-1, with D unresolved. Source material: blood. The receptor was derived from a man aged 18-30 years with Graves' hyperthyroidism. The CDR3 nucleotides read TGTGCCAGCAGTTTTAGGACCACGGGCACTGAAGCTTTCTTT. It encodes CASSFRTTGTEAFF. Full variable domain (missing parts from reference TRBV28 and TRBJ1-1): DVKVTQSSRYLVKRTGEKVFLECVQDMDHENMFWYRQDPGLGLRLIYFSYDVKMKEKGDIPEGYSVSREKKERFSLILESASTNQTSMYLCASSFRTTGTEAFFGQGTRLTVV.